Shown below are 3 T cell receptor beta chains from a single sample sequenced in a study of T cell responses to AZD1222 COVID-19 vaccine. Sequenced by immunoSEQ multiplex PCR; TCRdb stores in-frame clones only, minus some. The table shows some 150,000 clones, with about nine tenths occurring only once. The sequences come from peripheral blood, collected 28 days after the second AZD1222 dose. These receptors originate from an adult who received the AZD1222 COVID-19 vaccine.

The chain carries TRBV14 and TRBJ2-2; D is possibly TRBD1 (5 bases). Germline assignment: CDR1 SGHDN and CDR2 FVKESK. The ends were cut back, 3 bases at V and 1 base at J, with 15 bases in the middle. The CDR3 spans 17 residues. CDR3: CASSQGQLKVNTGELFF. As DNA, the CDR3 is TGTGCCAGCAGCCAGGGGCAGCTTAAGGTGAACACCGGGGAGCTGTTTTTT.

V is TRBV6-1 and J is TRBJ1-6; weak D call: TRBD1 (6 bases). CDR1 MNHNS and CDR2 SASEGT come from the germline V gene. The CDR3 is 13 amino acids. V was cut by 2 bases and J by 14 bases, with 13 bases left in between. The chain's CDR3 is CASSEFGGQALHF. CDR3 nucleotides: TGTGCCAGCAGTGAATTTGGGGGGCAAGCCCTCCACTTT.

The chain couples TRBV7-8 to TRBJ2-1; 16 positions match TRBD2. The CDR3 loop spans 16 amino acids. Looked up from germline, CDR1 is SGHVS and CDR2 is FQNEAQ. V gave up 5 bases and J gave up 11 bases; unmatched junction bases: 9. Here the CDR3 DNA reads TGTGCCAGCAGCGCGGGACTAGCGGGAGGGCCTGGTAAGCAGTTCTTC. This sequence encodes CASSAGLAGGPGKQFF.